This T cell receptor beta chain comes out of a study of blood T cell repertoires in COVID-19. Across the study: The United States, Italy and Spain were the sources of the acute and convalescent COVID-19 samples. PBMCs, B-cell-depleted T cells, or T cells provided the cDNA or gDNA that made up the material.

What the recovered Cohort 3 donors had was two negative PCRs, clearance, or symptom resolution. Germline CDR1 and CDR2: SGHKS and YYEKEE (reference sequence). This CDR3 region has 15 residues. V gave up 4 bases and J gave up 9 bases; unmatched junction bases: 7. Here immunoSEQ multiplex PCR was the method, and the copy in TCRdb shows in-frame clones only, minus some. The sample lists over 300,000 clones, 70% to 90% occurring once. The sequence derives from a man aged 30-40 years who had recovered from COVID-19. V and J are TRBV5-5 and TRBJ1-6; 10 nucleotides agree with TRBD1. Sequencing was performed on PBMCs or T cells enriched from blood (not recorded which). This chain's CDR3 is CASSLGQGGFSPLHF. CDR3 nucleotides: TGTGCCAGCAGCCTAGGACAGGGGGGATTTTCACCCCTCCACTTT.